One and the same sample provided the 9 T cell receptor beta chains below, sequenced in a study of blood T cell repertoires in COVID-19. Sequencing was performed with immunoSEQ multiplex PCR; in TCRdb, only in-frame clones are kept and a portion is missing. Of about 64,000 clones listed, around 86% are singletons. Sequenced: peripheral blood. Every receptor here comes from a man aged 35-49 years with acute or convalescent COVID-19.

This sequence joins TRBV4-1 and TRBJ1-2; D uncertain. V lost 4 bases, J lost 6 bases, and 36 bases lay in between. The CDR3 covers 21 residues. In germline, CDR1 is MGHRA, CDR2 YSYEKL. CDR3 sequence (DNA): TGCGCCAGCAGCCCACAAGCGCCCGCCTCAAGCCGACTGAGTATTCGCAATGGCTACACCTTC. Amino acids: CASSPQAPASSRLSIRNGYTF.

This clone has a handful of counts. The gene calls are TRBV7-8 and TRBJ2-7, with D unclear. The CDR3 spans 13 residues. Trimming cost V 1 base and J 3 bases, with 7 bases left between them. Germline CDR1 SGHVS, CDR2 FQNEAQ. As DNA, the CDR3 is TGTGCCAGCAGCTTAGGAACGGTCTACGAGCAGTACTTC. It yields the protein CASSLGTVYEQYF.

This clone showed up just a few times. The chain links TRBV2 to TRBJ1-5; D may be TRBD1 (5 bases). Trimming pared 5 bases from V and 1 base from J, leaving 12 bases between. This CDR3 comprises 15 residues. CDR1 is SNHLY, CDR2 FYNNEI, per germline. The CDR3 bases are TGTGCCAGCAGTTCGAGACGGGGGAGCAATCAGCCCCAGCATTTT. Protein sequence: CASSSRRGSNQPQHF.

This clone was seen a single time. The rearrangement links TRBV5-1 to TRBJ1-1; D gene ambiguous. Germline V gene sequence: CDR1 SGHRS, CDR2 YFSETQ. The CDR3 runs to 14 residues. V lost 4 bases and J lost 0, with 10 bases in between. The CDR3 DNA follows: TGCGCCAGCAGCCCCGCGGTTCTGAACACTGAAGCTTTCTTT. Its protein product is CASSPAVLNTEAFF.

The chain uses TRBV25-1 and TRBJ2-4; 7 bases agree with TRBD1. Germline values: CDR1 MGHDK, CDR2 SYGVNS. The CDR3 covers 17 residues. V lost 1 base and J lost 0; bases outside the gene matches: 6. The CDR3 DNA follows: TGTGCCAGCAGTGAATCTGGGACAGCACTAGCCAAAAACATTCAGTACTTC. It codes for CASSESGTALAKNIQYF.

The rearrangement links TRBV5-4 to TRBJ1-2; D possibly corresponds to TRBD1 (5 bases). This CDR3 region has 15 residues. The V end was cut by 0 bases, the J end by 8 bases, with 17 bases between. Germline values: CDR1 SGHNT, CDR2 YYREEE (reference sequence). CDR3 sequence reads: CASSLDPRQFGGYTF. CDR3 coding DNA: TGTGCCAGCAGCTTGGATCCCCGACAGTTCGGGGGCTACACCTTC. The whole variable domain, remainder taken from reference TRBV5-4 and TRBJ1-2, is ETGVTQSPTHLIKTRGQQVTLRCSSQSGHNTVSWYQQALGQGPQFIFQYYREEENGRGNFPPRFSGLQFPNYSSELNVNALELDDSALYLCASSLDPRQFGGYTFGSGTRLTVV.

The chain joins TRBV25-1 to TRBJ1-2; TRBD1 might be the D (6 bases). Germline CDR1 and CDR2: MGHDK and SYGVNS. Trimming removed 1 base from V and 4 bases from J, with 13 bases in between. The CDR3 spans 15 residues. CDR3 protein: CASSESGQISYGYTF. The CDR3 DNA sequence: TGTGCCAGCAGTGAATCCGGACAGATCAGCTATGGCTACACCTTC.

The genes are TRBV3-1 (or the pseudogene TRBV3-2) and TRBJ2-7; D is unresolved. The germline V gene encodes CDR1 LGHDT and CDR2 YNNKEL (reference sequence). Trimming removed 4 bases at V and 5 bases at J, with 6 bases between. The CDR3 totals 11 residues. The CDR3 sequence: CASSLLHEQYF. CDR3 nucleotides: TGTGCCAGCAGCCTCCTCCACGAGCAGTACTTC.

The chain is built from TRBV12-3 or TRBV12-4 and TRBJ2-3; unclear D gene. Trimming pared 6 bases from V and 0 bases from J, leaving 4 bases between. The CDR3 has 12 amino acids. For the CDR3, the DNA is TGTGCCAGCAGGCAGAGCACAGATACGCAGTATTTT. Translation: CASRQSTDTQYF.